This T cell receptor (beta chain) was recovered during a study of CD8 T cells in ankylosing spondylitis. Germline V CDR1 and CDR2: SGHKS, YYEKEE (reference sequence). The trim removed 2 bases at V and 10 bases at J, leaving 9 bases unmatched. The CDR3 spans 15 residues. TCRdb called the 5' RACE reads again in MiXCR, with one record for every CDR3 protein. Seen here are 250,000 or so distinct CDR3 sequences, roughly a quarter observed once, and the top ten hold less than 0.75%. This rearrangement joins TRBV5-5 to TRBJ1-6, with 7 bases matching TRBD1. Material for sequencing was blood, either unsorted or a sorted T cell fraction (not recorded which). The TCR sequence derives from a male donor with ankylosing spondylitis or in good health (not recorded which). The CDR3 DNA reads TGTGCCAGCAGCTTCTCTACAGGGGAAGTATCACCCCTCCACTTT. Its translation: CASSFSTGEVSPLHF. Full variable domain (rest looked up from reference TRBV5-5 and TRBJ1-6): DAGVTQSPTHLIKTRGQQVTLRCSPISGHKSVSWYQQVLGQGPQFIFQYYEKEERGRGNFPDRFSARQFPNYSSELNVNALLLGDSALYLCASSFSTGEVSPLHFGNGTRLTVT.